This T cell receptor (beta chain) was sequenced in a study of T cells in Graves' hyperthyroidism and ophthalmopathy (dated by TCRdb to the late 2010s). In terms of the full investigation: Peripheral blood was collected at initial diagnosis, before any treatment. To identify distinguishing TCR V-J signatures, a discovery cohort of some 100 patients was used, comprising 43 with Graves' ophthalmopathy and 57 with stable Graves' hyperthyroidism. An independent validation cohort of fewer than 20 hyperthyroidism patients and 17 patients who later progressed to ophthalmopathy tested prospective prediction of ophthalmopathy. The 85 to 100 discovery patients were randomly split 7:3 into training and test sets. Thyroid tissue and blood T-cell repertoires from more than 5 Graves' hyperthyroidism patients were also compared in the study. After blood sampling, hyperthyroidism patients were treated with methimazole at a starting dose of 30 mg daily, and ophthalmopathy patients were treated with high-dose intravenous methylprednisolone. The paper reports TCR Vbeta CDR3 sequencing of more than 120 peripheral blood samples: around 45 ophthalmopathy, fewer than 85 hyperthyroidism and some 17 progressor patients. Paper-wide results and their limitations: Most expanded thyroid clonotypes (frequency above 0.001) were also found in blood, which suggests that blood repertoires may mirror thyroid immune responses. In validation, progression to ophthalmopathy was predicted by the model with roughly 71% sensitivity and about 72% specificity, a median of about 6.8 months before onset. In cross-validation, a model built on a 13 V-J signature told ophthalmopathy apart from stable hyperthyroidism with approximately 90% sensitivity and approximately 84% specificity, and in testing the same model reached 80%/75%. No statistical method was used to set the sample size in advance, and investigators knew the group allocation.

Per the germline V gene, SGHNT is the CDR1 and YENEEA is the CDR2. V and J are truncated by 0 bases and 0 bases respectively, leaving an intervening sequence of 7 bases. The CDR3 runs 15 residues from the cysteine to the phenylalanine. CDR3 DNA is the only sequence kept; it has 45 bases, read in frame from the first base. A patient counted as having stable Graves' hyperthyroidism if no progression to ophthalmopathy occurred over 18 months of follow-up. Hyperthyroidism patients were newly diagnosed, had a disease duration of under 2 months, and were aged 18 to 65 years. Exclusion was applied to patients with uncontrolled infections, other autoimmune diseases, pregnancy or lactation. Diagnoses relied on clinical symptoms, serum thyroxine and TRAb, thyroid ultrasound and orbital computed tomography. PBMCs were isolated from about 9.1 ml of fresh peripheral blood by Ficoll-Paque density gradient centrifugation. Trizol reagent was used to extract total RNA, and RNA quality was then checked on an Agilent 2100 Bioanalyzer.

Many counts were recorded for this clonotype. No cognate antigen has been identified for it. No qualities accompany the bases; no much larger clone lies one base away. The TCR beta CDR3 regions were amplified from the RNA transcripts. The first round of RT-PCR for the TCR CDR3 was performed with the HTBI primer set and the Qiagen OneStep RT-PCR kit. Libraries were constructed in a second round of multiplex PCR, after which size selection and purification were carried out. Sequencing of the libraries was done on an Illumina HiSeq2000 using paired-end 100 bp reads. As for the original processing: Raw data were processed with SOAPnuke, discarding reads with adapters, uncalled bases, mean Phred below 15, or no exact constant-primer or identifier match. COPE v1.2.5 was used to merge the high-quality paired reads, and each unique nucleotide sequence was defined as a clonotype. MiTCR v1.1 was used to align the clonotypes against IMGT TRBV, TRBD and TRBJ reference segments. Only V-J combinations with frequency above 0.0001, covering 99.2% of repertoires, were analysed. A TCS score was defined as the ratio between F50 (clonal expansion) and ExV (chaos), using BLOSUM62-based TCRdist between CDR3 peptides within each V-J. Welch's t-statistics and random forest reduced 514 V-J features to 10 to 15, which were used in a naive Bayes classifier (R e1071). Starting from the raw public reads, TCRdb applied fastp trimming at Q25, assembled clones with MiXCR and retained in-frame beta chains. Each CDR3 protein appears once, grouped with its most common genes and DNA. What appears here as the V and J calls and clone size reflects TCRdb's work, not the paper's. The sample table shows some 760,000 distinct CDR3 sequences, and around 15% are seen once. Jointly, the top ten make up roughly 10% of the sample.

The receptor was isolated from a woman in her late teens or twenties with Graves' hyperthyroidism. The chain joins TRBV11-3 to TRBJ2-3, with the D gene not clear enough to name. Sequences were obtained from blood. The CDR3 has the sequence CASSLDAASTDTQYF. Here is the DNA: TGTGCCAGCAGCTTAGACGCGGCTAGCACAGATACGCAGTATTTT.